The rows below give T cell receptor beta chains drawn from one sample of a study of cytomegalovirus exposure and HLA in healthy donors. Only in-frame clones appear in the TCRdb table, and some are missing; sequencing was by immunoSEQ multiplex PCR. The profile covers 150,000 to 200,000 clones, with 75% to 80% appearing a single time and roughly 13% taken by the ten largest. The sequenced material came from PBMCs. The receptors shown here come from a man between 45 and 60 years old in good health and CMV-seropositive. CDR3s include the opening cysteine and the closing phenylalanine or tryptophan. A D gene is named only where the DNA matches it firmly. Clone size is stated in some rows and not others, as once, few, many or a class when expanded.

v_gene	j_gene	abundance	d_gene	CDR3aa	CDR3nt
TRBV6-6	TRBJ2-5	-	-	CASTRDTQYQETQYF	TGTGCCAGTACACGGGACACTCAGTACCAAGAGACCCAGTACTTC
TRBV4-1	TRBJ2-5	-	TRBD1	CASSQDPGQGRETQYF	TGCGCCAGCAGCCAAGACCCCGGACAGGGGAGAGAGACCCAGTACTTC
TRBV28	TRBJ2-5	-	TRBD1	CASSPGQGARETQYF	TGTGCCAGCAGTCCAGGACAGGGGGCGCGGGAGACCCAGTACTTC
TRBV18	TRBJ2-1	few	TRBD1	CASSPGQGNHEQFF	TGTGCCAGCTCACCTGGACAGGGGAATCATGAGCAGTTCTTC
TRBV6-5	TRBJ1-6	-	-	CASSSGILRNSPLHF	TGTGCCAGCAGTAGTGGTATACTGCGTAATTCACCCCTCCACTTT
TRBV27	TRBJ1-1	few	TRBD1	CAIGQGFEAFF	TGTGCCATCGGACAGGGGTTTGAAGCTTTCTTT
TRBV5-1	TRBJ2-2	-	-	CASSLKATGELFF	TGCGCCAGCAGCTTGAAAGCCACCGGGGAGCTGTTTTTT
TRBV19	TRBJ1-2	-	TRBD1	CASSITGGPNYGYTF	TGTGCCAGTAGTATCACAGGGGGTCCTAACTATGGCTACACCTTC
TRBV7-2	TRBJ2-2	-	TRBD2	CASSYGGTGELFF	TGTGCCAGTTCCTACGGGGGGACCGGGGAGCTGTTTTTT
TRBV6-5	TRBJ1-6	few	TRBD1	CASSYETGPNSPLHF	TGTGCCAGCAGTTACGAGACAGGGCCAAATTCACCCCTCCACTTT
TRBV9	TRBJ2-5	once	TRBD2	CASSGSFTSGKETQYF	TGTGCCAGCAGCGGTAGTTTTACTAGCGGAAAAGAGACCCAGTACTTC
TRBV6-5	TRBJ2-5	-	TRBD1	CASSADRARETQYF	TGTGCCAGCAGTGCGGACAGGGCACGAGAGACCCAGTACTTC
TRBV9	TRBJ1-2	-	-	CASSPRVRGQYGYTF	TGTGCCAGCAGCCCCCGCGTGCGGGGGCAATATGGCTACACCTTC
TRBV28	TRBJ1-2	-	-	CASRLQGNYGYTF	TGTGCCAGCAGGCTTCAGGGAAACTATGGCTACACCTTC
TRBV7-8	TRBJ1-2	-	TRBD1	CASSHRTGGRNGYTF	TGTGCCAGCAGCCACCGGACAGGGGGCAGGAATGGCTACACCTTC
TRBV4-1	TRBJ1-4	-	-	CASSQVTENEKLFF	TGCGCCAGCAGCCAAGTGACAGAAAATGAAAAACTGTTTTTT
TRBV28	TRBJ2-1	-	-	CASSFIGRNEQFF	TGTGCCAGCAGTTTCATTGGGCGCAATGAGCAGTTCTTC
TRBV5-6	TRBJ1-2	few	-	CASSLDGGAPYGYTF	TGTGCCAGCAGCTTGGATGGAGGGGCCCCCTATGGCTACACCTTC
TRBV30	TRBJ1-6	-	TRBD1	CAWSVGTVNSPLHF	TGTGCCTGGAGTGTAGGGACAGTCAATTCACCCCTCCACTTT
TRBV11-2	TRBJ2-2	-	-	CASSLDQIAGGNTGELFF	TGTGCCAGCAGCTTAGATCAGATCGCCGGGGGGAACACCGGGGAGCTGTTTTTT
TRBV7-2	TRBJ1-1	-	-	CASSPRGGANTEAFF	TGTGCCAGCAGCCCCCGGGGGGGGGCGAACACTGAAGCTTTCTTT
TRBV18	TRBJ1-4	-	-	CASSPGHANEKLFF	TGTGCCAGCTCACCGGGACACGCTAATGAAAAACTGTTTTTT
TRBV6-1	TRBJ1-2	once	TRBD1	CATGGQGYYGYTF	TGTGCCACCGGGGGACAGGGGTACTATGGCTACACCTTC
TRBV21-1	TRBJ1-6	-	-	CASIRTGCSSPLHF	TGTGCCAGCATCCGGACAGGTTGCTCTTCACCCCTCCACTTT